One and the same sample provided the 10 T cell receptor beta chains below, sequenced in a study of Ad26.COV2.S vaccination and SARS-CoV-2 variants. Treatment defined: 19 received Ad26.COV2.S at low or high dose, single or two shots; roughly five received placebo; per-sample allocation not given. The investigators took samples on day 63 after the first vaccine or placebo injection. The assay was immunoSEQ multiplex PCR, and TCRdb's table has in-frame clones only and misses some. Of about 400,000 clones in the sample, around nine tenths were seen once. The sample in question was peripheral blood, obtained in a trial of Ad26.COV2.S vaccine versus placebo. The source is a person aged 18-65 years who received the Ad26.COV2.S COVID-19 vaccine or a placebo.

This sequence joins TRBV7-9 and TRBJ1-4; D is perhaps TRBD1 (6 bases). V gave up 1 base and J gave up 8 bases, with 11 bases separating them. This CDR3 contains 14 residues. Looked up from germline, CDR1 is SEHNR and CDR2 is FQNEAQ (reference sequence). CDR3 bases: TGTGCCAGCAGCTTAGGGGGGGCTTGGGAAAAACTGTTTTTT. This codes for CASSLGGAWEKLFF.

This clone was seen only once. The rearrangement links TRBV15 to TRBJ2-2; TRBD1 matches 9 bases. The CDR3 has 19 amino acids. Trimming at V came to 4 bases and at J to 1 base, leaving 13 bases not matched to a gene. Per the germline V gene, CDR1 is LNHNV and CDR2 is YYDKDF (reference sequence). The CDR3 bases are TGTGCCACCAGCATTACGCGGGACAGGGAACCAGGGAACACCGGGGAGCTGTTTTTT. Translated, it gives CATSITRDREPGNTGELFF.

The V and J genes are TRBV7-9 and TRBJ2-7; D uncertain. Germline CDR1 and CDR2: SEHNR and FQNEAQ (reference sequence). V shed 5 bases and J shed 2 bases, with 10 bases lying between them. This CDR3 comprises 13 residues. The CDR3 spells CASSPEAAYEQYF. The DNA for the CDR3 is TGTGCCAGCAGCCCGGAAGCTGCCTACGAGCAGTACTTC.

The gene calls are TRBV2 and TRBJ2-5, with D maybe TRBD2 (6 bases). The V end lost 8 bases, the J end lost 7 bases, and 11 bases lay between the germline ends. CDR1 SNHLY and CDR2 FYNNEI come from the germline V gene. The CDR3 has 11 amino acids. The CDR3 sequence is CASSAGGTQYF. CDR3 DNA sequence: TGTGCCAGCTCTGCCGGGGGGACCCAGTACTTC.

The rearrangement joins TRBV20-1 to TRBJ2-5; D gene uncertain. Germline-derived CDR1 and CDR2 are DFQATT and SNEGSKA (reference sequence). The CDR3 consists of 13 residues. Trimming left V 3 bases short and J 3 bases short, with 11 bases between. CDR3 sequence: CSASFLREETQYF. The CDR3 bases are TGCAGTGCTAGTTTTTTAAGGGAAGAGACCCAGTACTTC.

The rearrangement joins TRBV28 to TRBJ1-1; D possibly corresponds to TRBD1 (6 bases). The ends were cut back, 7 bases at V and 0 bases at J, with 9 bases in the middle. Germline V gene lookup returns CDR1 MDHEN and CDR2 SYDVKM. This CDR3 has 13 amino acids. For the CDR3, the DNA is TGTGCCAGCACAGGGGTCATGAACACTGAAGCTTTCTTT. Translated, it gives CASTGVMNTEAFF.

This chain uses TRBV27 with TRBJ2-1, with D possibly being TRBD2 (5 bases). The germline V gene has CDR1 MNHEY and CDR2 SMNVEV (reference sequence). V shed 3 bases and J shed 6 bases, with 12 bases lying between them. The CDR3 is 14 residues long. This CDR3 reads CASSFGSGSNEQFF. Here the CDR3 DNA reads TGTGCCAGCAGTTTTGGGTCGGGGAGCAATGAGCAGTTCTTC.

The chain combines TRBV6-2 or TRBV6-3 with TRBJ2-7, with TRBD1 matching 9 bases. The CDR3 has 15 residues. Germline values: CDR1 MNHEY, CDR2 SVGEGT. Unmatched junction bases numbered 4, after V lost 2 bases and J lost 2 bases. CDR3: CASSYDGTGPYEQYF. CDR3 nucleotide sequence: TGTGCCAGCAGTTACGATGGGACAGGGCCCTACGAGCAGTACTTC.

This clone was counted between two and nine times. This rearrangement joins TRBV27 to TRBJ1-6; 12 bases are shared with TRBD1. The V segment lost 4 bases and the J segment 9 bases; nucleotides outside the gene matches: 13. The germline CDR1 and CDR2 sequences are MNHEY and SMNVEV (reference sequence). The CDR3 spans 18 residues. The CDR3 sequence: CASSSPRGTGGSFSPLHF. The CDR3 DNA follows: TGTGCCAGCAGTTCCCCACGGGGGACAGGGGGCTCTTTTTCACCCCTCCACTTT.

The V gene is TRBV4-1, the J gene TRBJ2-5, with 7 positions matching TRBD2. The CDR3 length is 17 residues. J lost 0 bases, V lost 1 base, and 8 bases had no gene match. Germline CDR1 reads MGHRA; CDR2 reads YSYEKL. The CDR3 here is CASSQVLARGYQETQYF. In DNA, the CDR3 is TGCGCCAGCAGCCAAGTCTTAGCGCGGGGGTACCAAGAGACCCAGTACTTC.